What follows is one TCR beta chain and its context. The data originate from a study of T cell responses to AZD1222 COVID-19 vaccine. Germline lookup yields CDR1 MNHEY and CDR2 SMNVEV (reference sequence). The CDR3 loop spans 15 amino acids. V gave up 6 bases and J gave up 0 bases; unmatched junction bases: 5. Only in-frame clones appear in the TCRdb table, and some are missing; sequencing was by immunoSEQ multiplex PCR. The data contain 190,000 or so clones, roughly 92% of them singletons. The clonotype originates from an adult who received the AZD1222 COVID-19 vaccine. The chain couples TRBV27 to TRBJ2-1; 7 nucleotides match TRBD1. The specimen comprised peripheral blood, sampled 28 days after the second AZD1222 dose. CDR3 coding DNA: TGTGCCAGCAGGGGACAGCCGGCCTCCTACAATGAGCAGTTCTTC. This encodes CASRGQPASYNEQFF.